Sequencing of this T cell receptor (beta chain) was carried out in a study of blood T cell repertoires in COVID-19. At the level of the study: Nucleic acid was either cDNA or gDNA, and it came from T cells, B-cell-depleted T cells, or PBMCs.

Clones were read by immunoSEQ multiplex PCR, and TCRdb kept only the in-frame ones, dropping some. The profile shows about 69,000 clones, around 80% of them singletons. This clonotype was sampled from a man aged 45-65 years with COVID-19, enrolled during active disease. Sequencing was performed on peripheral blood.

The CDR3 loop reads CASSRDGGGSDTQYF. CDR3 DNA: TGTGCCAGCAGCCGGGACGGGGGGGGCTCAGATACGCAGTATTTT. The chain carries TRBV4-2 and TRBJ2-3; 8 bases align to TRBD2. The trim removed 4 bases at V and 4 bases at J, leaving 7 bases unmatched. This CDR3 has 15 amino acids. The V gene's germline CDR1 is LGHNA and CDR2 YNFKEQ.